This note documents a single T cell receptor (beta chain) sequence. Antigen: not known. Primers for the PCR totalled 60 Vbeta and 13 Jbeta. Generated by immunoSEQ multiplex PCR, the TCRdb table keeps only in-frame clones and is missing some. The sample includes about 200,000 clones, about three quarters seen only once; the top ten take about 16%. This sample was taken from a study of cytomegalovirus exposure and HLA in healthy donors. V lost 6 bases, J lost 5 bases, and 2 bases stayed unmatched. Germline V CDR1 and CDR2: ENHRY, SYGVKD. CDR3 length equals 12 residues. Findings and caveats of the study: TCR association rates varied by HLA locus in a later analysis, with DRB1 highest and HLA-C lowest. Associated with cytomegalovirus, according to the listing, were around 160 TCR beta chains. The authors judged a highly shared variant cluster likely a sequencing artifact. The authors assumed roughly uniform sequencing depth across donors for presence/absence analyses.

The chain has TRBV10-3 and TRBJ1-1; 8 positions match TRBD1. The receptor's source is a man aged 40-55 years in good health and CMV-seronegative. Sequences were obtained from PBMCs. The CDR3 reads CAIRDRVTEAFF. The DNA of the CDR3 is TGTGCCATCAGGGACAGGGTAACTGAAGCTTTCTTT.